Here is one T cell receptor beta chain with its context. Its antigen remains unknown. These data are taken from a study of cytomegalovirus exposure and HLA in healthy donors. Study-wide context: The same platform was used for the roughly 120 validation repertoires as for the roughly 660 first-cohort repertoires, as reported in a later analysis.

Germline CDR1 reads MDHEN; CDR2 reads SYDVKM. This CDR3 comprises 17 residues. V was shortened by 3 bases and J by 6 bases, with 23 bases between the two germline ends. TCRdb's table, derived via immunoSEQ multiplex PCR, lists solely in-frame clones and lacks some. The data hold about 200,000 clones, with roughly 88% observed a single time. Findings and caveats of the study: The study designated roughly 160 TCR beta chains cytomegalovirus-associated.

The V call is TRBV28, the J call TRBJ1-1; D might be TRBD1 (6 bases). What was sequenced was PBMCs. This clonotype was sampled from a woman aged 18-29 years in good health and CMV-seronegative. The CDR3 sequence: CASSLSAGARPKAEAFF. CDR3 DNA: TGTGCCAGCAGTTTGTCGGCAGGGGCGAGACCTAAGGCTGAAGCTTTCTTT. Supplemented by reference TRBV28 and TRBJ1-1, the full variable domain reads DVKVTQSSRYLVKRTGEKVFLECVQDMDHENMFWYRQDPGLGLRLIYFSYDVKMKEKGDIPEGYSVSREKKERFSLILESASTNQTSMYLCASSLSAGARPKAEAFFGQGTRLTVV.